This is a list of T cell receptor beta chains from one sample in a study of technical replicates of blood from four donors. Libraries were prepared by immunoSEQ multiplex PCR; TCRdb keeps only in-frame clonotypes and omits some of them. Counted here are under 95,000 clones, about 95% occurring once; the ten biggest clones make up roughly 0.25%. Specimen: T cells isolated from PBMCs. Receptors were obtained from a human donor in good health. The CDR3 runs from the conserved cysteine through the conserved F or W.

length	V	J	CDR3
12	TRBV10-3	TRBJ2-1	CASGTGTNEQFF
14	TRBV6-5	TRBJ2-1	CASSYSTGHNEQFF
17	TRBV5-4	TRBJ2-3	CASSVGGAGASTDTQYF
16	TRBV28	TRBJ1-1	CASRLDGRVWNTEAFF
14	TRBV19	TRBJ1-1	CASHEQGRRAEAFF
13	TRBV7-9	TRBJ2-7	CASSDWQTYEQYF
14	TRBV28	TRBJ2-7	CASSYRHDRSEQYF
16	TRBV23-1	TRBJ2-1	CASSQSDSGRTNEQFF
15	TRBV7-9	TRBJ2-1	CASSSSFPLYNEQFF
17	TRBV7-6	TRBJ2-7	CASSFGSVWDTAYEQYF
16	TRBV18	TRBJ2-2	CASSPTSGTNTGELFF
14	TRBV27	TRBJ2-1	CASSRTSGFNEQFF
15	TRBV28	TRBJ2-1	CASSLSGSSYNEQFF
13	TRBV4-1	TRBJ2-7	CASSQDPNYEQYF
15	TRBV5-1	TRBJ1-5	CASSLVAGGDQPQHF
14	TRBV5-1	TRBJ1-5	CASSPGQSNQPQHF
15	TRBV18	TRBJ2-3	CASSPIGGALGTQYF
14	TRBV9	TRBJ2-5	CASTTGLARETQYF
13	TRBV27	TRBJ1-2	CASGQGDVYGYTF
15	TRBV19	TRBJ1-2	CASSRDGEPNYGYTF
15	TRBV18	TRBJ2-1	CASSPRGKSEDEQFF
15	TRBV7-2	TRBJ1-1	CASSLGPGLGTEAFF
15	TRBV6-5	TRBJ1-2	CASSYHRTGNYGYTF
19	TRBV19	TRBJ2-1	CASSLGLAGGPSSYNEQFF
14	TRBV4-1	TRBJ2-2	CASSQVGLAGELFF
17	TRBV28	TRBJ2-7	CASSLIGGGLESYEQYF
16	TRBV19	TRBJ2-1	CASSIVELADHNEQFF
14	TRBV2	TRBJ1-1	CASSTPTTGTEAFF
14	TRBV11-2	TRBJ2-7	CASSQSGVSYEQYF
16	TRBV5-1	TRBJ2-3	CASSKTGEVVTDTQYF
18	TRBV11-2	TRBJ1-2	CASSPIHRVDRASGGYTF
16	TRBV11-1	TRBJ1-1	CASSLYRRPMNTEAFF
12	TRBV27	TRBJ2-1	CSSFSSYNEQFF
15	TRBV7-8	TRBJ1-5	CASSEQGWGNQPQHF
14	TRBV4-1	TRBJ2-5	CASSHTGGRETQYF
14	TRBV5-6	TRBJ2-1	CASSVTAAYNEQFF
17	TRBV6-1	TRBJ2-3	CASSEMTSGGPTDTQYF
15	TRBV28	TRBJ1-1	CASSMDRVLYTEAFF
14	TRBV12-5	TRBJ2-5	CASGLGTRGETQYF
15	TRBV5-5	TRBJ2-7	CASRWTGEPPYEQYF